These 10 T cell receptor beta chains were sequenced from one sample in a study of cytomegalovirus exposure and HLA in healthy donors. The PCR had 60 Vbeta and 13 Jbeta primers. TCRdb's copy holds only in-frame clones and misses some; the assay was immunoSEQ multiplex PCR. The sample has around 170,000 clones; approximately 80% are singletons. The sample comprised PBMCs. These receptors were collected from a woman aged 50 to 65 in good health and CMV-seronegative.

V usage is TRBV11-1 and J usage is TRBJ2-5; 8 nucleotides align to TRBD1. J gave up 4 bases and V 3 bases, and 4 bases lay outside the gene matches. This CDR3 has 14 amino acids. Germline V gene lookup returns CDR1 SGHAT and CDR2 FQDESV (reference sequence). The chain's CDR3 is CASSLLTGAETQYF. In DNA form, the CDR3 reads TGTGCCAGCAGCTTGCTGACAGGGGCAGAGACCCAGTACTTC.

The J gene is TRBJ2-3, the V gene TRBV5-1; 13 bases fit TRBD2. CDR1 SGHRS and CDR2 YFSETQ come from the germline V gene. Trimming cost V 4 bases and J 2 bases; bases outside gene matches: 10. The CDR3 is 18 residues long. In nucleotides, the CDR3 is TGCGCCAGCAGCCCGGATGGACTAGCGGGGGACCCCACAGATACGCAGTATTTT. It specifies CASSPDGLAGDPTDTQYF.

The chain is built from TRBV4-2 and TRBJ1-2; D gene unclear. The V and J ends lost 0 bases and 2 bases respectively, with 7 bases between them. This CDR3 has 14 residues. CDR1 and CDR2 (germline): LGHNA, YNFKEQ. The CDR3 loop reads CASSQDRRNYGYTF. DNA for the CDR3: TGTGCCAGCAGCCAAGACAGGCGCAACTATGGCTACACCTTC.

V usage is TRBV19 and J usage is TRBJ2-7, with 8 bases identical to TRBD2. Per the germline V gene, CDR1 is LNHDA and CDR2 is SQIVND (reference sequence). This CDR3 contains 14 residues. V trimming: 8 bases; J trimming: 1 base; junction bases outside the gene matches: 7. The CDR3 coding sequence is TGTGCCAGTTCCACGGGAGGGGGTTCCTACGAGCAGTACTTC. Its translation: CASSTGGGSYEQYF.

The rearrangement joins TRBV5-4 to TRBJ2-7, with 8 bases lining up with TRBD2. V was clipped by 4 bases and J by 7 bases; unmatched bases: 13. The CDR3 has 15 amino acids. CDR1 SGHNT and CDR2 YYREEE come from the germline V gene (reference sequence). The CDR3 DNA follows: TGTGCCAGCAGCATACCGGGACTAGTAGCGAAAGAGCAGTACTTC. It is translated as CASSIPGLVAKEQYF.

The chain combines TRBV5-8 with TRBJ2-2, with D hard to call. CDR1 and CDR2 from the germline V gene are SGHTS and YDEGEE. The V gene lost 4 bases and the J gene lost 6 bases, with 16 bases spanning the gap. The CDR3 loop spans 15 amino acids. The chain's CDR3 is CASSVDARVPGELFF. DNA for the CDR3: TGTGCCAGCAGCGTAGACGCTCGGGTTCCCGGGGAGCTGTTTTTT.

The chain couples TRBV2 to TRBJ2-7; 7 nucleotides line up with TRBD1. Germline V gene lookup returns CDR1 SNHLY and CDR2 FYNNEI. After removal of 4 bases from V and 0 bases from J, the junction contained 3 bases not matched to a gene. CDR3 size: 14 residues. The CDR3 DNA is TGTGCCAGCAGTGGGGACAGATACTCCTACGAGCAGTACTTC. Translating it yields CASSGDRYSYEQYF.

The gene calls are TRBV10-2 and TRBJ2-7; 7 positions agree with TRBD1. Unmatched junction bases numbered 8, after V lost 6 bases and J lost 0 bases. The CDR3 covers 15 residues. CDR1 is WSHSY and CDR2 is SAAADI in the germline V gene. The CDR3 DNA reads TGCGCCAGCAGCAATACAGGGGTGGGCTCCTACGAGCAGTACTTC. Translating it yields CASSNTGVGSYEQYF.

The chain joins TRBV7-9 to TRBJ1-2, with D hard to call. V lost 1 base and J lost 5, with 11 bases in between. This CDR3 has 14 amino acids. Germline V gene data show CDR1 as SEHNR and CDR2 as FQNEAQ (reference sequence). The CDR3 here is CASSLDLDGYGYTF. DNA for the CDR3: TGTGCCAGCAGCTTAGACCTCGACGGGTATGGCTACACCTTC.

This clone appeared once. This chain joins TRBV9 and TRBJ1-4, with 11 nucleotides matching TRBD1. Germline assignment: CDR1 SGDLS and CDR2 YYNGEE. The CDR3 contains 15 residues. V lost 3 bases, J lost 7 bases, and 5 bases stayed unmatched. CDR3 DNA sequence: TGTGCCAGCAGCGCTTCCGGGACAGGGGGTGAAAAACTGTTTTTT. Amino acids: CASSASGTGGEKLFF.